This T cell receptor beta chain was obtained from a study of CD8 T cells in ankylosing spondylitis (dated by TCRdb to 2017 to 2019). About the investigation overall: T cell receptor beta repertoires were profiled in healthy donors and ankylosing spondylitis patients so that disease-linked TCR variants could be found. The full study cohort was made up of 25 ankylosing spondylitis patients and 108 healthy donors. Samples of peripheral blood were taken, and for ankylosing spondylitis patients, synovial fluid was collected as well. Here is what the overall study found, with its caveats: According to the report, matched synovial fluid samples from ankylosing spondylitis patients were significantly enriched for the disease-linked clones. In peripheral blood, the disease-linked clones were found at relatively low frequencies and had a CD8+ phenotype. Some of the motif variants had been reported before in the synovial fluid and blood of reactive arthritis patients, a finding that suggests common disease-initiation mechanisms. Blood from ankylosing spondylitis patients appeared to be characterized by a TCR beta motif made up of several highly homologous amino acid variants.

The sample holds a few counts of this clonotype. There is no known antigen for this receptor. No clone much larger than this one lies a single base away; base qualities are absent. The instrument given in TCRdb is Illumina HiSeq 2500. TCR beta libraries were prepared by quantitative 5'-RACE with molecular barcodes. The study's own analysis went as follows. To identify disease-linked TCR variants, a new computational method was used, one built on a probabilistic model of VDJ rearrangement. TCRdb trimmed the raw reads at Q25, called clones with MiXCR and kept productive beta chains. For every CDR3 protein sequence, its rows merge into one entry that carries the most common genes and DNA. TCRdb, not the original authors, processed these V and J calls. Within this sample are over 600,000 distinct CDR3 sequences, with around 20% of them counted one time only. The top ten clones comprise 15% to 20% of the sample.

Sequenced material: blood, either unsorted or a sorted T cell fraction (not recorded which). The receptor was derived from a male donor with ankylosing spondylitis.

The bases are TGTGCCAGCAGGGGGAGCTCCGGGGGGCAGCCCCAGCATTTT. Translated, it gives CASRGSSGGQPQHF. The chain is encoded by TRBV12-3 or TRBV12-4 joined to TRBJ1-5; TRBD1 could be the D gene, as 5 bases match. The V and J ends are trimmed by 6 bases and 7 bases, leaving 16 bases between them. From cysteine to phenylalanine, the CDR3 is 14 amino acids long. Only the CDR3 region is kept as DNA, spanning 42 bases read in frame from base 1.